The clone carrying this TCR beta chain has a single count. These data originate in a study of memory CD4+ T cells and cytomegalovirus serostatus. Whole-study context: Donors were healthy Belgian adults, 10 or so CMV seropositive and about two dozen seronegative.

The sort gate was single viable CD3+CD4+CD8-CD45RO+ cells for memory CD4+ T cells. The CDR3 is made up of 15 amino acids. The V and J ends lost 1 base and 6 bases respectively, with 14 bases between them. The V gene's germline CDR1 is SGHNT and CDR2 YYREEE (reference sequence). Clones were sequenced by immunoSEQ multiplex PCR, and TCRdb holds only the in-frame ones, with some missing. The repertoire holds about 52,000 clones, with 65% to 80% as singletons. Sequencing was done on a sample of memory CD4+ T cells from blood. The receptor's source is an adult in good health and CMV-seropositive. The chain employs TRBV5-4 and TRBJ1-5; D not certain. This chain's CDR3 is CASSLSRGPVQPQHF. The CDR3 bases are TGTGCCAGCAGCTTGAGTCGGGGTCCGGTTCAGCCCCAGCATTTT.